Sequencing of this TCR beta chain was carried out in a study of siplizumab effects on memory and regulatory T cells. Study-level findings and limits: The diversity of naive T cells seemed greater than that of memory cells, and their alloresponse contribution seemed major. Proof of suppressive function in proliferating Tregs from siplizumab cultures was not established. In the presence of siplizumab, alloreactive sequences traceable to unstimulated CD4+ memory cells were significantly reduced. Only a minority of proliferating CD4+ or CD8+ clones had an assignable naive or memory phenotype, with roughly 75-97% lacking one.

The table came from immunoSEQ multiplex PCR; TCRdb's copy has only in-frame clones and leaves some out. The sample contains 50,000 or so clones, approximately 95% of which appear only once. With respect to this clone: Antigen specificity is unknown.

V gave up 4 bases and J gave up 4 bases, with 7 bases separating them. CDR3 length: 12 residues. Per the germline V gene, CDR1 is MNHNY and CDR2 is SVGAGI (reference sequence). Sequenced: CD8+ T cells sorted from blood. The sequence was collected from a human donor in good health. This chain uses TRBV6-6 with TRBJ1-1; TRBD1 is a possible D gene (5 bases). The CDR3 protein is CASSSRVTEAFF. DNA of the CDR3: TGTGCCAGCAGTTCCAGGGTCACTGAAGCTTTCTTT.